The clone carrying this TCR beta chain was detected only a few times. The target antigen is unknown. The data belong to a study of T-cell memory formation after mild COVID-19. Study-wide background: Clusters of TCRs were largely donor specific. The study's findings and limits: Among clones peaking at day 37 in the second wave, SARS-CoV-2 specificity remained unconfirmed.

This CDR3 comprises 16 residues. Germline values: CDR1 MGHRA, CDR2 YSYEKL. V shed 4 bases, J shed 6 bases, and the junction held 7 bases outside the gene matches. Each CDR3 protein gets one entry after TCRdb re-called the 5' RACE reads with MiXCR. The table lists about 560,000 distinct CDR3 sequences, about 20% of them singletons. The gene calls are TRBV4-1 and TRBJ2-7; TRBD2 matches at 15 bases. This TCR came from an adult woman who had mild COVID-19 (a few samples of this study predate the infection). Cell type and time point are not known. Sequencing was performed on PBMCs or a T cell subset sorted from them (not recorded which). CDR3 sequence: CASSRAGLAGGSEQYF. The CDR3 nucleotides read TGCGCCAGCAGCCGGGCGGGACTAGCGGGGGGAAGCGAGCAGTACTTC.